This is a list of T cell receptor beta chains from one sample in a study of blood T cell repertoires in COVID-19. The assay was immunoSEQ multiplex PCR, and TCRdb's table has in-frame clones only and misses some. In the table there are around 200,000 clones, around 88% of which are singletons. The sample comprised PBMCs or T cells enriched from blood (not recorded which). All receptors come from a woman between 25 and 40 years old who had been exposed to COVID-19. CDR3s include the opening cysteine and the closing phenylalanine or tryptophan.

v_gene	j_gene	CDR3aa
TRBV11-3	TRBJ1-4	CASSPRTGTNEKLFF
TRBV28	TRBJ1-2	CASNLLGAGGYTF
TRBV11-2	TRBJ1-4	CASTLRTANEKLFF
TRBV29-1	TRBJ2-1	CSVEGLAADEQFF
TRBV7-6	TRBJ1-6	CASSLGAGNSPLHF
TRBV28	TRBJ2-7	CASSPQTQNYEQYF
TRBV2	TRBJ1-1	CASTGSGWAEAFF
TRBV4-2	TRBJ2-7	CASSRGLAGSYEQYF
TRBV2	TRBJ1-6	CASSDEVQGNSPLHF
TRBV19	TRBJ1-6	CASSPGSNSPLHF
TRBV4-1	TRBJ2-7	CASSQDTAVFPYEQYF
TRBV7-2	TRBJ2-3	CASSPPGQGVFTQYF
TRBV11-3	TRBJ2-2	CASSSTGTGDTGELFF
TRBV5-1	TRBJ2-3	CASSPAQGGRTDTQYF
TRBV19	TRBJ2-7	CASSIAVGLAGTYEQYF
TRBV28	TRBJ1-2	CASSPIWGTGSVYGYTF
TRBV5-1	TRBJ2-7	CASSVAEGGPSYEQYF
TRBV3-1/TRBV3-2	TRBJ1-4	CASSQVREKLFF
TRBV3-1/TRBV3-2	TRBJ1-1	CASSQDWGVAEAFF
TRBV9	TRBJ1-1	CASSAIPGPEAFF
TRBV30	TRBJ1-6	CAWSVVGAGNSPLHF
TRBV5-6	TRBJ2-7	CASSLGQAIREQYF
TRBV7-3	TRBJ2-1	CASSLRGEFGDNEQFF
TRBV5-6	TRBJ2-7	CASSPDRQLEQYF
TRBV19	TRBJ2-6	CASRPGGVFDSGANVLTF
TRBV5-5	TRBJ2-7	CASSSPGFPSYEQYF
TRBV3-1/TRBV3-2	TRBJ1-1	CASSQATVNTEAFF
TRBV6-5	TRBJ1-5	CASSYSSRRNQPQHF
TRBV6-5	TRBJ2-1	CASSYSLAGGHNEQFF